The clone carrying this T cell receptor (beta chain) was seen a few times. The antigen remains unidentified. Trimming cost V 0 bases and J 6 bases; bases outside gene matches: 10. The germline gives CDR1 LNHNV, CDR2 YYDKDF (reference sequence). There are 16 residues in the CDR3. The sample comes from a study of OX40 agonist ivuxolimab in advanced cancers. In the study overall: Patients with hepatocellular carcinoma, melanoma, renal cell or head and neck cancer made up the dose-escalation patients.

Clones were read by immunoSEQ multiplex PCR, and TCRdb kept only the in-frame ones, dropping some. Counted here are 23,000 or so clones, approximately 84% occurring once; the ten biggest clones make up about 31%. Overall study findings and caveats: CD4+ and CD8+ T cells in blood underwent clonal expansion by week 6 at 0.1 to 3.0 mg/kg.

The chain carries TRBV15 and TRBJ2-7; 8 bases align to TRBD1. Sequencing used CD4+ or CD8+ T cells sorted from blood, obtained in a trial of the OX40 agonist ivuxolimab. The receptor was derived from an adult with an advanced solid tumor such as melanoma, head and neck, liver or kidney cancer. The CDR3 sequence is CATSRDSLDRGREQYF. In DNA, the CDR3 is TGTGCCACCAGCAGAGATTCTCTTGACAGGGGCCGCGAGCAGTACTTC.